This TCR beta chain was sequenced for a study of blood T cell repertoires in COVID-19. Study-wide context: Samples representing acute and convalescent COVID-19 were sourced from the United States, Italy and Spain. T cells, B-cell-depleted T cells, or PBMCs provided the cDNA or gDNA that served as material.

While infection was still active, Seattle patients were enrolled and then followed longitudinally. CDR1 is LNHDA, CDR2 SQIVND, per germline (reference sequence). The length of the CDR3 is 14 residues. The V end lost 5 bases, the J end lost 1 base, and 11 bases lay between the germline ends. Notes on this clone: This sample also contains other DNA sequences that code for the same CDR3.

Some clones are missing from TCRdb's copy, which holds only in-frame ones; the method was immunoSEQ multiplex PCR. Here the sample spans 250,000 to 350,000 clones, approximately 90% being singletons. The sequence derives from a woman aged 50 to 60 with COVID-19, enrolled during active disease. The sequenced sample consisted of peripheral blood. V and J are TRBV19 and TRBJ1-1, with D tentatively TRBD1 (6 bases). The CDR3 DNA sequence: TGTGCCAGTAGTCGTCGGACAGCGAACACTGAAGCTTTCTTT. Encoded protein: CASSRRTANTEAFF. The whole variable domain, filled in from reference TRBV19 and TRBJ1-1, reads DGGITQSPKYLFRKEGQNVTLSCEQNLNHDAMYWYRQDPGQGLRLIYYSQIVNDFQKGDIAEGYSVSREKKESFPLTVTSAQKNPTAFYLCASSRRTANTEAFFGQGTRLTVV.